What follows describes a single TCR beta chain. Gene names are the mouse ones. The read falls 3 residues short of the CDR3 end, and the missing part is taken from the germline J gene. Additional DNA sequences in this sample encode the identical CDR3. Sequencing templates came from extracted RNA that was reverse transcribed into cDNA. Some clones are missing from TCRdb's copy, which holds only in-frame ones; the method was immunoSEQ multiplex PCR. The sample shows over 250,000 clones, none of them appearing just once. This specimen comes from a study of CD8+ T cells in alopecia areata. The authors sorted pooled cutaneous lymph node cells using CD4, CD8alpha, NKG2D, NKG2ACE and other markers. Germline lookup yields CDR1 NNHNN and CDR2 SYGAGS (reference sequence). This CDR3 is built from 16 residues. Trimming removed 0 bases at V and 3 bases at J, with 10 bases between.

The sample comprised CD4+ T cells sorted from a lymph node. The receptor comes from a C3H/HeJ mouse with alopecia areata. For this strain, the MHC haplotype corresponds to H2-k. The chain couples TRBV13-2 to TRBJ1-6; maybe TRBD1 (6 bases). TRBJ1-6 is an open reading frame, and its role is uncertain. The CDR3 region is CASGDAGGLYNSPLYF. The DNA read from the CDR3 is TGTGCCAGCGGTGATGCGGGGGGGCTCTATAATTCGCCC.